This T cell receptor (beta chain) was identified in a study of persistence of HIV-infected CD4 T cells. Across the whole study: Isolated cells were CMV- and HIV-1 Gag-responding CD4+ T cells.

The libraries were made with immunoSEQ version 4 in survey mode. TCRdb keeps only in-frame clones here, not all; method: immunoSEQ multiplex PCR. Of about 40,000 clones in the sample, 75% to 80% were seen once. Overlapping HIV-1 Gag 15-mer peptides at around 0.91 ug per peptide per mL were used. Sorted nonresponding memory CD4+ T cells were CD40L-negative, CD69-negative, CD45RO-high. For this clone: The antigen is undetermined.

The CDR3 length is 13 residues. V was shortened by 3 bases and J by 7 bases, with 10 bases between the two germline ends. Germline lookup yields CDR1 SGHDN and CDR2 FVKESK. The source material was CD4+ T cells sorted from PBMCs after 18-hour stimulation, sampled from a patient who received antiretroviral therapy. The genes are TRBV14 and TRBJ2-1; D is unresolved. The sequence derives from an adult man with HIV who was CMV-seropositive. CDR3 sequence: CASSHLLRNEQFF. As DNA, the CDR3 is TGTGCCAGCAGCCATCTACTAAGGAATGAGCAGTTCTTC.